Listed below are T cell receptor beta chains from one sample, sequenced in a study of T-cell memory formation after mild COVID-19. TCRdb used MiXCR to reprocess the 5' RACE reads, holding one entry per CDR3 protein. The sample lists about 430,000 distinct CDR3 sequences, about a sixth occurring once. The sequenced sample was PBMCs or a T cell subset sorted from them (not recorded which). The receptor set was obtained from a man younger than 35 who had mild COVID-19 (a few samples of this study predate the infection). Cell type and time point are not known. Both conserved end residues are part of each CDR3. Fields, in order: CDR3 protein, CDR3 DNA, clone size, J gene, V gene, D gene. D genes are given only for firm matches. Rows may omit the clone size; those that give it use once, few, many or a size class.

CDR3: CASSWGQGAGGYTF; DNA: TGTGCCAGCAGTTGGGGACAGGGGGCAGGTGGCTACACCTTC; size: .; J: TRBJ1-2; V: TRBV12-3/TRBV12-4; D: TRBD1
CDR3: CASSARTGGVHEQYF; DNA: TGTGCCAGCAGTGCGCGGACAGGGGGCGTCCACGAGCAGTACTTC; size: .; J: TRBJ2-7; V: TRBV27; D: TRBD1
CDR3: CASSLVGNSNQPQHF; DNA: TGTGCCAGCAGCTTAGTAGGGAATAGCAATCAGCCCCAGCATTTT; size: .; J: TRBJ1-5; V: TRBV7-2; D: .
CDR3: CARGEEGSPLHF; DNA: TGTGCCCGAGGGGAAGAAGGTTCACCCCTCCACTTT; size: .; J: TRBJ1-6; V: TRBV30; D: .
CDR3: CASSTQGAEAFF; DNA: TGTGCCAGTAGTACGCAGGGTGCTGAAGCTTTCTTT; size: many; J: TRBJ1-1; V: TRBV19; D: .
CDR3: CASSISGGAAGELFF; DNA: TGTGCCAGCAGTATCAGCGGGGGGGCAGCCGGGGAGCTGTTTTTT; size: few; J: TRBJ2-2; V: TRBV7-2; D: TRBD2
CDR3: CASSLGSGGWYGYTF; DNA: TGTGCCAGCAGCTTAGGTTCAGGGGGCTGGTATGGCTACACCTTC; size: .; J: TRBJ1-2; V: TRBV7-2; D: TRBD1
CDR3: CATSEGLAANTGELFF; DNA: TGTGCCACCAGCGAAGGACTAGCGGCGAACACCGGGGAGCTGTTTTTT; size: .; J: TRBJ2-2; V: TRBV15; D: TRBD2
CDR3: CASSLFVQGNTEAFF; DNA: TGCGCCAGCAGCTTGTTCGTGCAGGGGAACACTGAAGCTTTCTTT; size: .; J: TRBJ1-1; V: TRBV5-1; D: .
CDR3: CASSPGGPTEAFF; DNA: TGCGCCAGCAGCCCGGGGGGCCCCACTGAAGCTTTCTTT; size: .; J: TRBJ1-1; V: TRBV5-1; D: .
CDR3: CASSQVFRDYGYTF; DNA: TGTGCCAGCAGCCAAGTCTTCAGGGACTATGGCTACACCTTC; size: .; J: TRBJ1-2; V: TRBV14; D: .
CDR3: CASGKTRGYTGELFF; DNA: TGTGCCAGCGGAAAGACCCGGGGGTACACCGGGGAGCTGTTTTTT; size: .; J: TRBJ2-2; V: TRBV9; D: .
CDR3: CSVEGQARTDTQYF; DNA: TGCAGCGTTGAAGGGCAGGCCCGCACAGATACGCAGTATTTT; size: .; J: TRBJ2-3; V: TRBV29-1; D: .
CDR3: CATSRVRAENEKLFF; DNA: TGTGCCACCAGCAGAGTCAGGGCGGAAAATGAAAAACTGTTTTTT; size: .; J: TRBJ1-4; V: TRBV15; D: .
CDR3: CASSVVAGPSGANVLTF; DNA: TGTGCCAGCAGCGTAGTAGCGGGCCCCTCTGGGGCCAACGTCCTGACTTTC; size: few; J: TRBJ2-6; V: TRBV9; D: TRBD2
CDR3: CASSITGGAGPGELFF; DNA: TGTGCCAGCAGCATAACAGGGGGCGCGGGCCCCGGGGAGCTGTTTTTT; size: .; J: TRBJ2-2; V: TRBV6-2/TRBV6-3; D: TRBD1
CDR3: CSARESNQPQHF; DNA: TGCAGTGCTAGGGAGAGCAATCAGCCCCAGCATTTT; size: many; J: TRBJ1-5; V: TRBV20-1; D: .
CDR3: CASSELGATDTQYF; DNA: TGCGCCAGCAGTGAATTGGGTGCAACAGATACGCAGTATTTT; size: few; J: TRBJ2-3; V: TRBV10-1; D: .
CDR3: CASSPGYTDEKLFF; DNA: TGTGCCAGCTCACCAGGGTATACGGATGAAAAACTGTTTTTT; size: .; J: TRBJ1-4; V: TRBV18; D: .
CDR3: CASSLRGVGSNQPQHF; DNA: TGTGCCAGCAGTTTACGGGGGGTCGGAAGCAATCAGCCCCAGCATTTT; size: few; J: TRBJ1-5; V: TRBV12-3/TRBV12-4; D: .
CDR3: CASSKGQGASTDTQYF; DNA: TGCGCCAGCAGCAAGGGACAGGGGGCAAGCACAGATACGCAGTATTTT; size: .; J: TRBJ2-3; V: TRBV5-1; D: TRBD1
CDR3: CASSLVGGQRYTEAFF; DNA: TGCGCCAGCAGCTTGGTCGGGGGACAACGGTACACTGAAGCTTTCTTT; size: .; J: TRBJ1-1; V: TRBV5-1; D: .
CDR3: CASSGDRHTEAFF; DNA: TGTGCCAGCAGTGGCGACAGACACACTGAAGCTTTCTTT; size: .; J: TRBJ1-1; V: TRBV6-5; D: .
CDR3: CASRSESAKNIQYF; DNA: TGTGCCAGCAGGTCAGAGTCGGCCAAAAACATTCAGTACTTC; size: few; J: TRBJ2-4; V: TRBV6-1; D: .
CDR3: CASSQDDTDTQYF; DNA: TGTGCCAGCAGCCAAGACGACACAGATACGCAGTATTTT; size: few; J: TRBJ2-3; V: TRBV4-2; D: .
CDR3: CASSLAGQYNEQFF; DNA: TGTGCCAGCAGTTTAGCGGGCCAGTACAATGAGCAGTTCTTC; size: many; J: TRBJ2-1; V: TRBV12-3/TRBV12-4; D: .
CDR3: CASSTEGQATDTQYF; DNA: TGTGCCAGCAGCACAGAGGGGCAGGCCACAGATACGCAGTATTTT; size: once; J: TRBJ2-3; V: TRBV21-1; D: .
CDR3: CASSQVWANTEAFF; DNA: TGTGCCAGCAGCCAAGTGTGGGCTAACACTGAAGCTTTCTTT; size: .; J: TRBJ1-1; V: TRBV14; D: .
CDR3: CASSQEIAGFSYEQYF; DNA: TGCGCCAGCAGCCAAGAGATAGCGGGCTTTTCCTACGAGCAGTACTTC; size: .; J: TRBJ2-7; V: TRBV4-3; D: TRBD2
CDR3: CATSSGGHQETQYF; DNA: TGTGCCACCAGTAGCGGGGGCCACCAAGAGACCCAGTACTTC; size: .; J: TRBJ2-5; V: TRBV15; D: TRBD2
CDR3: CASSVDGDTQETQYF; DNA: TGTGCCAGCAGCGTAGATGGGGATACCCAAGAGACCCAGTACTTC; size: .; J: TRBJ2-5; V: TRBV9; D: .
CDR3: CASWGRGPRYEQYF; DNA: TGTGCCAGCTGGGGACGAGGTCCGCGCTACGAGCAGTACTTC; size: .; J: TRBJ2-7; V: TRBV6-6; D: .
CDR3: CASSQGPTGADTQYF; DNA: TGTGCCAGCAGCCAGGGGCCGACAGGAGCAGATACGCAGTATTTT; size: few; J: TRBJ2-3; V: TRBV5-6; D: .
CDR3: CASSRSPTSGNTIYF; DNA: TGCGCCAGCAGCCGGTCCCCGACCTCTGGAAACACCATATATTTT; size: few; J: TRBJ1-3; V: TRBV4-1; D: .
CDR3: CASSLGLSRETQYF; DNA: TGCGCCAGCAGCCTAGGACTCTCCCGGGAGACCCAGTACTTC; size: .; J: TRBJ2-5; V: TRBV4-1; D: .
CDR3: CASSQLRGQSYEQYF; DNA: TGCGCCAGCAGCCAACTCCGGGGCCAGTCCTACGAGCAGTACTTC; size: many; J: TRBJ2-7; V: TRBV4-3; D: .
CDR3: CASSRDRASPLHF; DNA: TGCGCCAGCAGCCGGGACAGGGCTTCACCCCTCCACTTT; size: .; J: TRBJ1-6; V: TRBV5-1; D: TRBD1
CDR3: CSATRGLSYNEQFF; DNA: TGCAGCGCGACCCGGGGGCTATCCTACAATGAGCAGTTCTTC; size: few; J: TRBJ2-1; V: TRBV29-1; D: .
CDR3: CASSERADTQYF; DNA: TGTGCCAGCAGTGAAAGGGCAGATACGCAGTATTTT; size: few; J: TRBJ2-3; V: TRBV2; D: .
CDR3: CASSVRQGDTQYF; DNA: TGTGCCAGCAGCGTCCGACAGGGAGATACGCAGTATTTT; size: .; J: TRBJ2-3; V: TRBV11-3; D: TRBD1
CDR3: CSAGPLWDNQPQHF; DNA: TGCAGTGCTGGACCGCTCTGGGACAATCAGCCCCAGCATTTT; size: once; J: TRBJ1-5; V: TRBV20-1; D: .
CDR3: CASSYSLRGANYGYTF; DNA: TGTGCCAGCAGTTACTCGTTACGGGGGGCGAACTATGGCTACACCTTC; size: few; J: TRBJ1-2; V: TRBV6-6; D: .